This T cell receptor beta chain was documented in a study of CD8 T cells in Susac syndrome. About the research overall: The Susac syndrome patients that were sequenced included over five with active disease and under ten in remission.

The T cells that were sequenced for TCR beta were CD8+ and CD4+ cells from blood. Both CD4+ and CD8+ T cells were negatively isolated, and TEMRA cells underwent FACS enrichment. Roughly 0.45 to 1 ug RNA was reverse transcribed with random hexamers. TCRdb re-called the immunoSEQ multiplex PCR reads through MiXCR, storing one row per CDR3 protein. The sample yields some 190,000 distinct CDR3 sequences, roughly 93% seen once. The CDR3 consists of 13 residues. Trimming took 3 bases from V and 7 from J, leaving 10 bases between them. Germline V gene lookup returns CDR1 GTSNPN and CDR2 SVGIG (reference sequence).

The genes are TRBV30 and TRBJ1-6; D is ambiguous. The receptor was derived from a human donor with Susac syndrome. Sequencing was carried out using CD4+ T cells from PBMCs. The CDR3 loop reads CAWRVAINSPLHF. CDR3 nucleotides: TGTGCCTGGAGAGTGGCAATCAATTCACCCCTCCACTTT.